This TCR beta chain was retrieved from a study of T cell repertoires in cytomegalovirus infection. For the study at large: An indication of both CMV infection and matching HLA type came from public TCR beta signatures.

Study-wide results and limits: In two of eight donors, the top clonotype was HLA-C-restricted CMV-specific.

This clonotype was detected only a few times. Its antigen is unidentified. Its ends do not fully match the called genes, so a read error is possible. TCRdb re-derived calls from the reads in MiXCR, one entry per CDR3 protein. The sample includes about 7,500 distinct CDR3 sequences, approximately 60% of them seen just once. The CDR3 has 17 residues. Specimen: PBMCs, sequenced either directly or after in vitro stimulation (not recorded which). The genes are TRBV12-3 or TRBV12-4 and TRBJ1-1, with D perhaps matching TRBD1 (5 bases). The TCR comes from a human donor in good health (CMV status not recorded). Some clones in this sample may be carry-over from other donors' samples. This CDR3 is CASSLAVGRLPNNEAFF. The CDR3 DNA sequence: TGTGCCAGCAGTTTAGCGGTGGGGCGCCTCCCCAACAATGAAGCTTTCTTT.